This T cell receptor beta chain was profiled in a study of T cells after yellow fever vaccination. About the study: Fractions containing few cells were prepared with SMART-Seq v4 Ultra Low Input. Findings of the study overall: Boosting was followed by the reappearance of most primary-vaccination clones (approximately 95% CD4, about 88% CD8).

Germline V lookup: CDR1 LNHDA, CDR2 SQIVND (reference sequence). Trimming stripped 6 bases from V and 0 bases from J, with 12 bases between. The CDR3 consists of 15 residues. A process of 5'RACE template switching, which added a universal primer site and UMIs, was used to make TCR cDNA. TCRdb re-analysed the 5' RACE reads in MiXCR, keeping a single row per CDR3 protein. This sample yields approximately 550,000 distinct CDR3 sequences, of which roughly 21% are seen a single time; roughly an eighth belongs to the top ten. Details on this clonotype: Its antigen is currently unknown.

The specimen was PBMCs, collected 15 days after the yellow fever booster vaccination. The chain combines TRBV19 with TRBJ2-1; perhaps TRBD1 as D (5 bases). The receptor's source is a man aged 25 to 40 who received the YFV17D yellow fever vaccine. CDR3 in DNA: TGTGCCAGTAGCACGACAGTGGACTCCTACAATGAGCAGTTCTTC. It codes for CASSTTVDSYNEQFF. The whole variable domain, remainder taken from reference TRBV19 and TRBJ2-1, is DGGITQSPKYLFRKEGQNVTLSCEQNLNHDAMYWYRQDPGQGLRLIYYSQIVNDFQKGDIAEGYSVSREKKESFPLTVTSAQKNPTAFYLCASSTTVDSYNEQFFGPGTRLTVL.